This TCR beta chain was sequenced in a study of T cells after posttransplantation cyclophosphamide. Study results and limitations: Donor-recipient repertoire similarity was low at 1-2 months, rising over year one. Recipient CMV seropositivity and CMV reactivation strongly tracked TRB clonality. Skin or GI-infiltrating T cells shared few TRB sequences with blood.

As to this clone: What it binds is not known.

CDR1 and CDR2 (germline): LNHDA, SQIVND (reference sequence). J gave up 9 bases and V 5 bases, and 9 bases lay outside the gene matches. The CDR3 contains 14 residues. Cyclophosphamide on days +3 and +4 followed busulfan-fludarabine conditioning and a marrow graft. Method: immunoSEQ multiplex PCR; TCRdb's copy keeps in-frame clones and lacks some. There are over 8,500 clones in the sample; approximately 78% occur only once, and approximately 5.6% lies in the top ten. V gene TRBV19 combines with J gene TRBJ1-3; 8 bases fit TRBD1. Sequencing used PBMCs, obtained after allogeneic stem cell transplant with posttransplant cyclophosphamide. The sequence came from a female patient in her 50s who received an allogeneic stem cell transplant from a related donor, was CMV-positive, and had no GVHD. Some T cells may have come from the graft donor. CDR3 coding DNA: TGTGCCAGTAGTCCTTTTCAGGGGGCGCGCACCATATATTTT. The encoded protein is CASSPFQGARTIYF.